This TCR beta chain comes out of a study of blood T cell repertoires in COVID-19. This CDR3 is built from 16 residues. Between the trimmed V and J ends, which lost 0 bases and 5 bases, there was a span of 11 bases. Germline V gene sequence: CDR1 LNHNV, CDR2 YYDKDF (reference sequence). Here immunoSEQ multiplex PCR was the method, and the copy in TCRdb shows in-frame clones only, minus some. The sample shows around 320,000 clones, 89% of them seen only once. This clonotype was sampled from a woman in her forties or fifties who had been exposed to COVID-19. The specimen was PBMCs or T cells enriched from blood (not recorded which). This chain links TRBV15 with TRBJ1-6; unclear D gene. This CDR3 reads CATSRDRKLNNSPLHF. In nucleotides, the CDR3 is TGTGCCACCAGCAGAGATCGTAAGCTAAATAATTCACCCCTCCACTTT.